This note documents a single T cell receptor beta chain sequence. Germline lookup yields CDR1 SGHVS and CDR2 FQNEAQ. V gave up 5 bases and J gave up 6 bases; unmatched junction bases: 8. This CDR3 contains 14 residues. This entry comes from a study of blood T cells in healthy people across ages. Sample-barcoded 5' priming and a J-beta primer mix drove a second PCR of about 6 to 12 cycles. TCRdb analysed the 5' RACE reads with MiXCR anew, one entry per CDR3 protein. The sample carries about 1.4 million distinct CDR3 sequences, approximately 59% recorded once. The origin of this receptor is a man between 18 and 35 years old in good health. The sample was blood. The rearrangement joins TRBV7-8 to TRBJ2-7, with 9 bases identical to TRBD1. The CDR3 nucleotides are TGTGCCAGCAGCCTCCGGACAGGGGAATTCGAGCAGTACTTC. Its protein product is CASSLRTGEFEQYF.